The 16 T cell receptor beta chains given below trace back to one sample, sequenced in a study of blood T cell repertoires in COVID-19. TCRdb keeps only in-frame clones here, not all; method: immunoSEQ multiplex PCR. The sample holds hundreds of thousands of clones; 89% are singletons and the top ten take roughly 0.84%. Sequencing was carried out using peripheral blood. All receptors derive from a young man with COVID-19, enrolled during active disease.

As for this clone: The sample carries other DNA sequences with the same CDR3. V usage is TRBV18 and J usage is TRBJ2-1, with 7 positions matching TRBD2. Germline lookup yields CDR1 KGHSH and CDR2 LQKENI. The CDR3 is made up of 14 amino acids. With 0 bases clipped from V and 8 bases from J, the junction kept 4 bases outside the gene matches. The DNA of the CDR3 is TGTGCCAGCTCACCACCCCTAGCGGTAGATGAGCAGTTCTTC. This codes for CASSPPLAVDEQFF.

V is TRBV7-9 and J is TRBJ2-1; D is undetermined. The germline V gene has CDR1 SEHNR and CDR2 FQNEAQ (reference sequence). The CDR3 has 13 residues. Between the trimmed V and J ends, which lost 6 bases and 6 bases, there was a span of 12 bases. CDR3 in amino acids: CASSFIASNEQFF. The CDR3 DNA reads as TGTGCCAGCAGTTTTATAGCCTCCAATGAGCAGTTCTTC.

The chain is built from TRBV6-5 and TRBJ2-1; 10 positions agree with TRBD1. Trimming at V came to 4 bases and at J to 7 bases, leaving 7 bases not matched to a gene. Germline V gene sequence: CDR1 MNHEY, CDR2 SVGAGI. The CDR3 length is 15 residues. The CDR3 here is CASSSPGQGLNEQFF. CDR3 sequence (DNA): TGTGCCAGCAGTTCTCCGGGACAGGGGTTAAATGAGCAGTTCTTC.

This chain joins TRBV19 and TRBJ1-2, with TRBD1 identical over 10 bases. V was pared by 5 bases and J by 5 bases, with 14 bases of the junction left unmatched. CDR3 length: 17 amino acids. CDR1 is LNHDA and CDR2 is SQIVND in the germline V gene (reference sequence). The CDR3 DNA sequence: TGTGCCAGTAGTTCCCTGACAGGGGGCCCTTCTCTATATGGCTACACCTTC. Protein sequence: CASSSLTGGPSLYGYTF.

The rearrangement links TRBV19 to TRBJ1-5; D might be TRBD1 (5 bases). In germline, CDR1 is LNHDA, CDR2 SQIVND (reference sequence). The CDR3 runs 13 residues. V was shortened by 4 bases and J by 5 bases, with 9 bases between the two germline ends. CDR3 sequence reads: CASSTGGHQPQHF. Written as DNA, the CDR3 is TGTGCCAGTAGTACCGGGGGACATCAGCCCCAGCATTTT.

This clone was seen a handful of times. The chain is built from TRBV10-1 and TRBJ2-3; 8 bases are shared with TRBD1. CDR3 length: 14 amino acids. Germline assignment: CDR1 WNHNN and CDR2 SYGVQD (reference sequence). With V trimmed by 10 bases and J by 5 bases, 11 bases remained unmatched. CDR3 sequence reads: CAKDGRGHGDTQYF. In nucleotides, the CDR3 is TGCGCCAAAGACGGCAGGGGGCATGGAGATACGCAGTATTTT.

The chain's CDR3 is CASRPLGQNNSPLHF. CDR3 DNA sequence: TGTGCCAGTAGGCCCTTGGGACAGAATAATTCACCCCTCCACTTT. V usage is TRBV19 and J usage is TRBJ1-6; TRBD1 matches 7 bases. Germline V gene data show CDR1 as LNHDA and CDR2 as SQIVND (reference sequence). V was clipped by 6 bases and J by 5 bases; unmatched bases: 7. CDR3 length: 15 amino acids.

V is TRBV7-9 and J is TRBJ2-1; D unclear. Germline lookup yields CDR1 SEHNR and CDR2 FQNEAQ (reference sequence). V lost 4 bases to trimming and J lost 12 bases, with 19 bases between them. The CDR3 is 14 residues long. The CDR3 here is CASSSVVEFGGQFF. The CDR3 region has the DNA TGTGCCAGCAGCTCGGTAGTCGAGTTTGGTGGGCAGTTCTTC. The whole variable domain, remainder taken from reference TRBV7-9 and TRBJ2-1, is DTGVSQNPRHKITKRGQNVTFRCDPISEHNRLYWYRQTLGQGPEFLTYFQNEAQLEKSRLLSDRFSAERPKGSFSTLEIQRTEQGDSAMYLCASSSVVEFGGQFFGPGTRLTVL.

This rearrangement joins TRBV5-1 to TRBJ2-5; 10 bases fit TRBD1. J lost 4 bases, V lost 4 bases, and 10 bases had no gene match. This CDR3 contains 16 residues. CDR1 and CDR2 from the germline V gene are SGHRS and YFSETQ. Here the CDR3 DNA reads TGCGCCAGCAGCGCAGGGGGGACAGGGGATGGAGAGACCCAGTACTTC. Protein: CASSAGGTGDGETQYF. Based on the CDR3 plus reference TRBV5-1 and TRBJ2-5, the full variable domain is KAGVTQTPRYLIKTRGQQVTLSCSPISGHRSVSWYQQTPGQGLQFLFEYFSETQRNKGNFPGRFSGRQFSNSRSEMNVSTLELGDSALYLCASSAGGTGDGETQYFGPGTRLLVL.

This chain links TRBV6-5 with TRBJ2-7; 11 bases are a match to TRBD2. Germline CDR1 is MNHEY and CDR2 is SVGAGI. The J segment lost 3 bases and the V segment lost 4 bases, leaving 2 bases of the junction unmatched. The CDR3 has 14 residues. CDR3 in amino acids: CASSSGTSGYEQYF. CDR3 sequence (DNA): TGTGCCAGCAGTTCCGGGACTAGCGGCTACGAGCAGTACTTC.

This clone was detected only once. The rearrangement uses TRBV6-5 and TRBJ1-6; TRBD1 aligns across 7 bases. CDR1 is MNHEY and CDR2 is SVGAGI in the germline V gene. The CDR3 sequence is 14 residues long. V dropped 6 bases and J dropped 7; count of bases not matched to a gene: 6. The CDR3 reads CASRATGTNSPLHF. The CDR3 DNA reads TGTGCCAGCAGGGCGACAGGGACCAATTCACCCCTCCACTTT.

This clone was recorded once. The chain carries TRBV6-5 and TRBJ1-1; no clear D gene. V was trimmed by 7 bases and J by 1 base, leaving 10 bases between them. Germline V gives CDR1 MNHEY, CDR2 SVGAGI. The CDR3 contains 13 residues. The CDR3 loop is CASTLGRNTEAFF. The CDR3 bases are TGTGCCAGCACCCTAGGTAGGAACACTGAAGCTTTCTTT.

This chain uses TRBV19 with TRBJ1-5, with TRBD1 matching 10 bases. This CDR3 contains 16 residues. Germline CDR1 LNHDA, CDR2 SQIVND (reference sequence). Trimming took 4 bases from V and 3 from J; bases not matched to a gene: 6. Here the CDR3 reads CASSTPGQGYNQPQHF. In DNA form, the CDR3 reads TGTGCCAGTAGTACCCCGGGACAGGGGTACAATCAGCCCCAGCATTTT.

This chain's CDR3 is CASSVIGISGRANEQFF. CDR3 DNA sequence: TGTGCCAGCAGTGTAATAGGGATTAGCGGGAGGGCCAATGAGCAGTTCTTC. The V gene is TRBV25-1, the J gene TRBJ2-1; 11 nucleotides align to TRBD2. CDR3 length: 17 amino acids. Germline CDR1 is MGHDK and CDR2 is SYGVNS. Losses at the gene ends were 4 bases for V and 6 bases for J; bases not matched to a gene: 11.

The table lists this clone with a count of one. V and J are TRBV2 and TRBJ2-5; TRBD1 aligns across 10 bases. This CDR3 has 15 residues. V shed 5 bases, J shed 2 bases, and the junction held 5 bases outside the gene matches. Per the germline V gene, CDR1 is SNHLY and CDR2 is FYNNEI. The CDR3 loop is CASSPDRGRQETQYF. For the CDR3, the DNA is TGTGCCAGCAGTCCTGACAGGGGGCGACAAGAGACCCAGTACTTC.

V gene TRBV19 combines with J gene TRBJ1-1; the match to TRBD1 covers 8 bases. The germline CDR1 and CDR2 sequences are LNHDA and SQIVND (reference sequence). The CDR3 is made up of 16 amino acids. Trimming at V came to 2 bases and at J to 1 base, leaving 6 bases not matched to a gene. The CDR3 is CASSIRVGQGNTEAFF. CDR3 DNA: TGTGCCAGTAGTATAAGGGTTGGACAGGGGAACACTGAAGCTTTCTTT.